The source of this T cell receptor beta chain is a study of shared clonotypes between healthy human individuals. Study-wide results and limits: Non-shared clonotypes showed lower generation probabilities than clonotypes common to all four donors.

Concerning this clone itself: What it binds is not known.

Deep-level assay runs were performed. Profiled with immunoSEQ multiplex PCR; TCRdb holds only in-frame clones, not every one. The data show around 2.5 million clones, 80% to 95% seen once. CDR3 size: 17 residues. Per germline, CDR1 LGHNA and CDR2 YNFKEQ. Trimming took off 4 bases at V and 3 bases at J, with 22 bases between the two ends. The chain has TRBV4-2 and TRBJ2-7; D tentatively fits TRBD1 or TRBD2 (7 bases each). The clonotype was recovered from a young man in good health. Some clones in this sample may be carry-over from other donors' samples. The sample comprised naive CD4+ T cells from PBMCs. The subset here: CD45RA+ positively selected. The CDR3: CASSPLGGAGQNYEQYF. As DNA, the CDR3 is TGTGCCAGCAGCCCGCTGGGTGGAGCGGGACAGAACTACGAGCAGTACTTC.